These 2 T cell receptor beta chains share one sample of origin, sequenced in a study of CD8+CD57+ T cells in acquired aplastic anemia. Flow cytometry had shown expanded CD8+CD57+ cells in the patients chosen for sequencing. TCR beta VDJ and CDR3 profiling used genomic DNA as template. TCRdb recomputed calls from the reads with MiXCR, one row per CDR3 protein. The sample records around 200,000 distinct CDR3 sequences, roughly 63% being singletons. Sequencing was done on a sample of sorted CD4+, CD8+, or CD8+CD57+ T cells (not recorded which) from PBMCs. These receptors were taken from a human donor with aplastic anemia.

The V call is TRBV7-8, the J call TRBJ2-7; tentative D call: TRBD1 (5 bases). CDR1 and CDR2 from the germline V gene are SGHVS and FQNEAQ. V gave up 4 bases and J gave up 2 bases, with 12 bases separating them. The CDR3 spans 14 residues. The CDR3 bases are TGTGCCAGCAGCTCTCAGACAGAAACCTACGAGCAGTACTTC. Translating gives CASSSQTETYEQYF.

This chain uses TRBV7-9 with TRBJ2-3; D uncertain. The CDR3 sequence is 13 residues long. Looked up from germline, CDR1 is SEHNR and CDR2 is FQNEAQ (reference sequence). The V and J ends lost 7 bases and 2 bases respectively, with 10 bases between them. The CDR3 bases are TGTGCCAGCACTGGGGATTACACAGATACGCAGTATTTT. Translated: CASTGDYTDTQYF. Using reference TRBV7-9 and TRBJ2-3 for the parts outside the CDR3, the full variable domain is DTGVSQNPRHKITKRGQNVTFRCDPISEHNRLYWYRQTLGQGPEFLTYFQNEAQLEKSRLLSDRFSAERPKGSFSTLEIQRTEQGDSAMYLCASTGDYTDTQYFGPGTRLTVL.